Sequencing of this T cell receptor (beta chain) was carried out in a study of Graves' ophthalmopathy and Graves' hyperthyroidism. RNA transcripts were the source from which TCR beta CDR3 regions were amplified. Amplification began with first-round RT-PCR using HTBI primers, then second-round multiplex PCR was performed. TCRdb analysed the multiplex PCR reads with MiXCR anew, one entry per CDR3 protein. There are more than 300,000 distinct CDR3 sequences in the sample; 15% occur only once, and approximately 7% lies in the top ten. This clonotype was seen a few times. Its matching antigen is unknown. Points from the study as a whole: Detection in blood was also observed for most expanded thyroid clonotypes above 0.001 frequency. Ophthalmopathy progression was predicted with 70.59% sensitivity and about 72% specificity.

The germline gives CDR1 KGHSH, CDR2 LQKENI. This CDR3 contains 16 residues. V shed 4 bases, J shed 4 bases, and the junction held 9 bases outside the gene matches. If no ophthalmopathy appeared within 18 months of follow-up, hyperthyroidism was termed stable. Aged 18 to 65, hyperthyroidism patients had been newly diagnosed, with under 2 months' duration. The sequence came from a young woman with stable Graves' hyperthyroidism. This rearrangement joins TRBV18 to TRBJ2-2; 7 bases fit TRBD1. The sample taken for sequencing was peripheral blood. For the CDR3, the DNA is TGTGCCAGCTCACGGTCGACAGGGATGGGCACCGGGGAGCTGTTTTTT. It translates to CASSRSTGMGTGELFF.